This T cell receptor (beta chain) was profiled in a study of molecular identifiers for immune sequencing clone quantification. TCRdb passed the PCR reads through MiXCR, listing each CDR3 protein once. The data show 600,000 to 650,000 distinct CDR3 sequences, just under 20% seen once. Libraries of naive CD8 cells were prepared from 20,000 to 1,000,000 sorted cells using 10%, 30% or 50% RNA. Based on a CD8+CD4-CCR7+CD45RA+ profile, naive CD8 T cells were sorted. Points from the study as a whole: Jurkat TCR RNA from one cell was spiked into fewer than 1.2 million naive cells, and it was reportedly detectable there. Clonotypes topping 20 RNA copies carried over 98% of effector molecules but under 1% of naive ones.

The CDR3 runs to 15 residues. CDR1 SQVTM and CDR2 ANQGSEA come from the germline V gene. J gave up 5 bases and V 6 bases, and 10 bases lay outside the gene matches. There are many counts of this clonotype. No antigen is known for it. Sequences were obtained from naive CD8+ T cells from blood, with Jurkat cell RNA spiked in. Subset described: FACS-sorted CD8+CD4-CCR7+CD45RA+ naive T cells. The chain employs TRBV29-1 and TRBJ2-2, with 9 positions matching TRBD1. The receptor was derived from a human donor in good health. Some libraries in this study had Jurkat cell RNA spiked in. The CDR3 sequence is CSVDRGDRGTGELFF. The CDR3 DNA reads as TGCAGCGTAGATCGAGGAGACAGGGGGACCGGGGAGCTGTTTTTT.